The following is a T cell receptor (beta chain) sequence with its context. The antigen remains unidentified. A single base separates this from a much larger clone, so it may be a read error. Sample time point: sample taken at primary tumor resection. From tumor, nontumor lung or frozen PBMC, whole RNA was taken unsorted for sequencing. Donation came from approximately 69 patients with untreated early-stage non-small cell lung cancer. This sample is drawn from a study of spatial heterogeneity in lung cancer. Overall study: As counted in raw reads, each unique TCR and UMI combination appeared more than ten times on average. Notes on the study in general: Follow-up blood showed ubiquitous expanded tumor TCRs less than blood at resection did.

This CDR3 is 13 amino acids long. Germline CDR1 reads LGHDT; CDR2 reads YNNKEL (reference sequence). A distinct unique molecular identifier was carried by each TCR cDNA molecule. From the 5' RACE reads, TCRdb called clonotypes with MiXCR, one entry per CDR3 protein. The sample lists 12,000 to 15,000 distinct CDR3 sequences, 10% to 13% occurring once. This specimen consisted of PBMCs, obtained at surgery. The origin of this receptor is a female donor with early-stage non-small cell lung cancer. The gene calls are TRBV3-1 and TRBJ1-3; D ambiguous. The CDR3 spells CASSNLGGNTVYF. The CDR3 DNA is TGTGCCAGCAGCAACTTGGGCGGAAACACCGTATATTTT. The variable domain in full, with the rest retrieved from reference TRBV3-1 and TRBJ1-3, is DTAVSQTPKYLVTQMGNDKSIKCEQNLGHDTMYWYKQDSKKFLKIMFSYNNKELIINETVPNRFSPKSPDKAHLNLHINSLELGDSAVYFCASSNLGGNTVYFGEGSWLTVV.